The rows below give T cell receptor beta chains drawn from one sample of a study of T cell responses to AZD1222 COVID-19 vaccine. Clones were read by immunoSEQ multiplex PCR, and TCRdb kept only the in-frame ones, dropping some. Of 100,000 to 150,000 clones in the sample, roughly 87% are singletons; the top ten hold 1.5%. The sequencing used peripheral blood, collected on day 0 of AZD1222 vaccination. All receptors derive from an adult in good health. CDR3s include the opening cysteine and the closing phenylalanine or tryptophan. D genes are given only for firm matches. Clone size appears in some rows only: once, few, many, or a class for an expanded clone.

clone_size d_call cdr3_length j_call v_call cdr3_nt cdr3_aa
NA TRBD1 17 TRBJ2-1 TRBV24-1 TGTGCCACCAGTGATGTACCGGGACAGGGGGCGTACAATGAGCAGTTCTTC CATSDVPGQGAYNEQFF
NA NA 12 TRBJ1-1 TRBV6-1 TGTGCCAGCAGTGATGTCGGCACTGAAGCTTTCTTT CASSDVGTEAFF
once TRBD1 13 TRBJ2-3 TRBV6-5 TGTGCCAGTCTGACAGGGGCATCAGATACGCAGTATTTT CASLTGASDTQYF
NA NA 15 TRBJ1-2 TRBV3-1/TRBV3-2 TGTGCCAGCAGCCAAGATCCTAAGACCATCTATGGCTACACCTTC CASSQDPKTIYGYTF
once NA 14 TRBJ2-7 TRBV23-1 TGCGCCCTGGTCGAAACCGATTCAACCTACGAGCAGTACTTC CALVETDSTYEQYF
NA NA 12 TRBJ1-1 TRBV7-9 TGTGCCAGCAGCCTCGAGGGGCAGTGGGCTTTCTTT CASSLEGQWAFF
once NA 15 TRBJ2-2 TRBV6-5 TGTGCCAGCAGTTCAGGGACTCTGAACACCGGGGAGCTGTTTTTT CASSSGTLNTGELFF
NA NA 14 TRBJ2-3 TRBV7-8 TGTGCCAGCTCCGGGGCGGGGGCCACAGATACGCAGTATTTT CASSGAGATDTQYF
NA TRBD1 17 TRBJ2-1 TRBV27 TGTGCCAGCAGTTTAAGCCCCCAGGGACAGGGCAACAATGAGCAGTTCTTC CASSLSPQGQGNNEQFF
once NA 15 TRBJ1-5 TRBV5-5 TGTGCCAGCAGCCGAGACAGCACCCATCAAGGGTTCCAGCATTTT CASSRDSTHQGFQHF
NA NA 14 TRBJ1-2 TRBV19 TGTGCCAGTAGTCAATCGGACGGCTGGGGAGGCTACACCTTC CASSQSDGWGGYTF
NA NA 15 TRBJ2-1 TRBV7-6 TGTGCCAGCACCCGGGACCCCATCAATTACAATGAGCAGTTCTTC CASTRDPINYNEQFF
NA TRBD1 14 TRBJ1-4 TRBV2 TGTGCCAGTTCTACCGGGACAGGGGGTGAAAAACTGTTTTTT CASSTGTGGEKLFF
NA NA 13 TRBJ2-7 TRBV30 TGTGCCTGGTCCCCTTTCGGGGGGCAAGAGCAGTACTTC CAWSPFGGQEQYF
NA NA 13 TRBJ1-1 TRBV3-1/TRBV3-2 TGTGCCAGTATACAGCAGGGGTACACTGAAGCTTTCTTT CASIQQGYTEAFF
NA NA 12 TRBJ1-5 TRBV28 TGTGCCAGCAGTTTAAGGTCGGGGGTGGTGCATTTT CASSLRSGVVHF